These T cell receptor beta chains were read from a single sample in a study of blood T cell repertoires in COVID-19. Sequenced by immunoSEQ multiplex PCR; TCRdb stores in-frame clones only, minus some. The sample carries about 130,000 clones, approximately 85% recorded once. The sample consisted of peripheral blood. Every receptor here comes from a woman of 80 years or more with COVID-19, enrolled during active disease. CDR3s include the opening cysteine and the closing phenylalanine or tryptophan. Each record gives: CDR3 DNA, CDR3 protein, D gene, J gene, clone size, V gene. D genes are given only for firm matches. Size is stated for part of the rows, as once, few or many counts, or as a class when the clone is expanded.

TGTGCCAGCAGTCCCAACAGGGGTAGGGGCACAGATACGCAGTATTTT	CASSPNRGRGTDTQYF	TRBD1	TRBJ2-3	-	TRBV5-4
TGTGCCAGCACCCCTCTGGACAGGGGGCGTCCCGGGGAGCTGTTTTTT	CASTPLDRGRPGELFF	TRBD1	TRBJ2-2	-	TRBV3-1/TRBV3-2
TGTGCCACCAGTGAACCTAGTAGGTCCGGGGAGCTGTTTTTT	CATSEPSRSGELFF	-	TRBJ2-2	-	TRBV24-1
TGTGCCAGCAGCTTATCTACGGAGACCCAGTACTTC	CASSLSTETQYF	-	TRBJ2-5	-	TRBV7-2
TGTGCCAGCAGCTTGCAGGGCACCTACGAGCAGTACTTC	CASSLQGTYEQYF	-	TRBJ2-7	-	TRBV5-4
TGTGCCAGCAGCCAAAGAGGCAACCAAGAGACCCAGTACTTC	CASSQRGNQETQYF	-	TRBJ2-5	few	TRBV14
TGCGCCAGCAGCTGGGCAGGGGGGATGAACACTGAAGCTTTCTTT	CASSWAGGMNTEAFF	TRBD1	TRBJ1-1	-	TRBV5-1
TGTGCCAGTAGTATGTGGGGGGACCACTACGAGCAGTACTTC	CASSMWGDHYEQYF	-	TRBJ2-7	-	TRBV19
TGTGCCAGCAGCTTGTCCGGGTTCCGATTGGATACGCAGTATTTT	CASSLSGFRLDTQYF	-	TRBJ2-3	-	TRBV5-6
TGCGCCAGCAGCTTGGGCTCCGGGGAGTCCGGAAACACCATATATTTT	CASSLGSGESGNTIYF	-	TRBJ1-3	once	TRBV5-1
TGTGCCACCAGCAGAGAAGTCGGCGGGAGGGCCGGAGAGACCCAGTACTTC	CATSREVGGRAGETQYF	TRBD2	TRBJ2-5	-	TRBV15
TGTGCCAGTAGAATAGCGGGAGCGGGCGATACGCAGTATTTT	CASRIAGAGDTQYF	TRBD2	TRBJ2-3	-	TRBV6-5
TGTGCCAGCAGTGAGGGACAGGGGACCTATGGCTACACCTTC	CASSEGQGTYGYTF	TRBD1	TRBJ1-2	-	TRBV6-2/TRBV6-3
TGTGCCAGCAGCTGGGACAGTCCCTACGAGCAGTACTTC	CASSWDSPYEQYF	TRBD1	TRBJ2-7	-	TRBV5-6
TGTGCCAGCAGCTTAATGGGGGCTCTTAACACCGGGGAGCTGTTTTTT	CASSLMGALNTGELFF	-	TRBJ2-2	-	TRBV7-2
TGTGCCAGCAGTGAACGGCAGGGGGGCACGAATTCACCCCTCCACTTT	CASSERQGGTNSPLHF	TRBD1	TRBJ1-6	-	TRBV2
TGTGCCAGTATCCCCGGGTCTGGAAACACCATATATTTT	CASIPGSGNTIYF	-	TRBJ1-3	-	TRBV19
TGTGCCAGCAGTTCGCAGGGGAGGAACACTGAAGCTTTCTTT	CASSSQGRNTEAFF	-	TRBJ1-1	once	TRBV28
TGTGCCAGCGTCGACCAACAGGGGATCGGCACTGAAGCTTTCTTT	CASVDQQGIGTEAFF	TRBD1	TRBJ1-1	-	TRBV28
TGTGCCAGCAGCACCCCCCGTCCGGGACAGGGTCACAACGAGCAGTACTTC	CASSTPRPGQGHNEQYF	TRBD1	TRBJ2-7	-	TRBV7-9
TGCGCCAGCAGCTTGGCCCTGGTAGGGACAGGGACTAACTATGGCTACACCTTC	CASSLALVGTGTNYGYTF	TRBD1	TRBJ1-2	-	TRBV5-1
TGTGCCAGTAGTACCAGGATGGTTTTTCGGTCTTCGGAAGCTTTCTTT	CASSTRMVFRSSEAFF	-	TRBJ1-1	-	TRBV19
TGTGCCAGCAGTTACGCAGAGAACACTGAAGCTTTCTTT	CASSYAENTEAFF	-	TRBJ1-1	-	TRBV6-2/TRBV6-3
TGCAGTGCTAGTCTTCAGGGGGGTGGGGCCAACGTCCTGACTTTC	CSASLQGGGANVLTF	-	TRBJ2-6	-	TRBV20-1
TGTGCCAGCAGTGCCGACGAGACAGGGAAGGGAACTGAAGCTTTCTTT	CASSADETGKGTEAFF	TRBD1	TRBJ1-1	-	TRBV6-1
TGTGCCAGCAGTTACTCCGGGACAGGGGCGAAAGCAACCTTC	CASSYSGTGAKATF	TRBD1	TRBJ1-2	-	TRBV6-2/TRBV6-3
TGCGCCAGCAGCCGCTTAAGCGGGGCAGCCACCTACAATGAGCAGTTCTTC	CASSRLSGAATYNEQFF	TRBD2	TRBJ2-1	-	TRBV4-3
TGTGCCAGCAGCTCGCCGACTAGCGGGGGGAGGGTTTACAATGAGCAGTTCTTC	CASSSPTSGGRVYNEQFF	TRBD2	TRBJ2-1	-	TRBV13
TGTGCCAGCAGTCCTACACTAGCGGTAAATAGGGATACGCAGTATTTT	CASSPTLAVNRDTQYF	TRBD2	TRBJ2-3	-	TRBV28
TGTGCCAGCAGTTCCCACGGACTGGGCGACTACGAGCAGTACTTC	CASSSHGLGDYEQYF	-	TRBJ2-7	-	TRBV28
TGTGCCAGCAGTTCCGCCTACGAGCAGTACTTC	CASSSAYEQYF	-	TRBJ2-7	-	TRBV27
TGTGCCAGCAGCTCCACGGGGGGCGTCAGGGTAGGCGGCTACACCTTC	CASSSTGGVRVGGYTF	-	TRBJ1-2	once	TRBV7-2